This entry lists 8 T cell receptor beta chains sequenced from one sample in a study of blood T cell repertoires in COVID-19. The protocol was immunoSEQ multiplex PCR, while the TCRdb copy is restricted to in-frame clones and leaves out a portion. This table has about 300,000 clones, 70% to 90% appearing once. Source material: PBMCs or T cells enriched from blood (not recorded which). The receptors originated from a man aged 25 to 40 who had recovered from COVID-19.

The chain combines TRBV11-1 with TRBJ1-1; TRBD1 might be the D (6 bases). Germline V gene lookup returns CDR1 SGHAT and CDR2 FQDESV (reference sequence). V dropped 5 bases and J dropped 2 bases, with 15 bases sitting between them. The CDR3 has 15 residues. The CDR3 DNA follows: TGTGCCAGCAGCCACGGACAGACTCTAAACACTGAAGCTTTCTTT. Its protein is CASSHGQTLNTEAFF.

V is TRBV5-1 and J is TRBJ1-4; tentative D call: TRBD1 (5 bases). Trimming shortened V by 2 bases and J by 6 bases, and 8 bases separated the two germline ends. The CDR3 is 13 amino acids. The germline V gene has CDR1 SGHRS and CDR2 YFSETQ. CDR3 loop: CASSFSGDEKLFF. CDR3 coding DNA: TGCGCCAGCAGCTTTTCGGGGGATGAAAAACTGTTTTTT.

The V and J genes are TRBV5-1 and TRBJ1-1; TRBD1 might be the D (5 bases). The V gene's germline CDR1 is SGHRS and CDR2 YFSETQ. The CDR3 sequence is 13 residues long. V was trimmed by 4 bases and J by 4 bases, leaving 11 bases between them. CDR3 sequence (DNA): TGCGCCAGCAGCCCGGTGGGGGGCACTGAAGCTTTCTTT. Protein: CASSPVGGTEAFF.

V usage is TRBV10-3 and J usage is TRBJ1-2, with no clear D. This CDR3 is built from 12 residues. CDR1 ENHRY and CDR2 SYGVKD come from the germline V gene. V dropped 4 bases and J dropped 12 bases, with 15 bases sitting between them. The CDR3 here is CAISATFEENTF. DNA of the CDR3: TGTGCCATCAGTGCAACCTTTGAGGAAAACACCTTC.

The CDR3 is CASSPTGGATGGYTF. CDR3 sequence (DNA): TGTGCCAGCAGCCCAACAGGGGGCGCAACTGGTGGCTACACCTTC. The chain carries TRBV7-9 and TRBJ1-2, with 9 bases fitting TRBD1. This CDR3 contains 15 residues. V shed 5 bases and J 7 bases; nucleotides not matched to a gene: 11. Germline V lookup: CDR1 SEHNR, CDR2 FQNEAQ (reference sequence).

This clone was observed a few times. The V call is TRBV19, the J call TRBJ1-3, with D possibly matching TRBD1 (5 bases). CDR1 and CDR2 from the germline V gene are LNHDA and SQIVND (reference sequence). This CDR3 has 13 residues. Trimming removed 11 bases from V and 2 bases from J, with 13 bases in between. CDR3 coding DNA: TGTGCCGCTGTCGGGGGGGCTGGAAACACCATATATTTT. This codes for CAAVGGAGNTIYF.

The chain combines TRBV6-1 with TRBJ2-7; 7 bases align to TRBD1. The CDR3 spans 16 residues. V lost 1 base, J lost 4 bases, and 10 bases stayed unmatched. CDR1 is MNHNS and CDR2 is SASEGT in the germline V gene. CDR3 nucleotide sequence: TGTGCCAGCAGTGAAGAGGGGACAGAACAGTGGTACGAGCAGTACTTC. Translating gives CASSEEGTEQWYEQYF.

This chain links TRBV6-1 with TRBJ1-2; D not resolved. This CDR3 has 11 residues. The germline V and J ends were trimmed by 3 bases and 8 bases, with 7 bases remaining between them. CDR1 is MNHNS and CDR2 is SASEGT in the germline V gene. CDR3 sequence (DNA): TGTGCCAGCAGTGATGGCGGGGGCTACACCTTC. Protein product: CASSDGGGYTF.